The rows below give T cell receptor beta chains drawn from one sample of a study of response to subunit inactivated influenza vaccine. One entry per CDR3 protein, called by TCRdb with MiXCR from the RT-PCR reads. The table records 150,000 or so distinct CDR3 sequences, roughly 10% of them present only once. The source material was non-naive T cells sorted from PBMCs, sampled roughly 45 days after vaccination. Receptor source: a man between 50 and 59 years old who received an inactivated influenza vaccine. Both conserved end residues are part of each CDR3. The order of the fields is V gene, clone size, J gene, CDR3 protein. Expanded clones are given a class, and other clones once, few, many or no size at all.

v_gene: TRBV28; abundance: few; j_gene: TRBJ2-1; CDR3aa: CASRPALRSEQFF
v_gene: TRBV7-2; abundance: NA; j_gene: TRBJ2-2; CDR3aa: CASSIGTANTGELFF
v_gene: TRBV28; abundance: few; j_gene: TRBJ1-2; CDR3aa: CASRGASAYGYTF
v_gene: TRBV27; abundance: many; j_gene: TRBJ2-3; CDR3aa: CASSLSGGPLDTQYF
v_gene: TRBV5-1; abundance: few; j_gene: TRBJ2-1; CDR3aa: CASSLSGTSNEQFF
v_gene: TRBV6-2/TRBV6-3; abundance: NA; j_gene: TRBJ2-5; CDR3aa: CASSYFGETQYF
v_gene: TRBV7-9; abundance: many; j_gene: TRBJ2-6; CDR3aa: CASSHSGANVLTF
v_gene: TRBV11-2; abundance: NA; j_gene: TRBJ2-7; CDR3aa: CASSLVGAGSYEQYF
v_gene: TRBV20-1; abundance: many; j_gene: TRBJ1-1; CDR3aa: CSATRQIEAFF
v_gene: TRBV2; abundance: NA; j_gene: TRBJ2-7; CDR3aa: CASSDRGYAEQYF
v_gene: TRBV7-2; abundance: NA; j_gene: TRBJ2-1; CDR3aa: CASSSYWGSEQFF
v_gene: TRBV27; abundance: many; j_gene: TRBJ2-2; CDR3aa: CASRNRGAGELFF
v_gene: TRBV29-1; abundance: NA; j_gene: TRBJ2-3; CDR3aa: CSVEGLAGALGGDTQYF
v_gene: TRBV6-1; abundance: few; j_gene: TRBJ2-7; CDR3aa: CASRPGTSGPYEQYF
v_gene: TRBV20-1; abundance: many; j_gene: TRBJ2-7; CDR3aa: CSARGTNSGAYEQYF
v_gene: TRBV5-1; abundance: many; j_gene: TRBJ2-1; CDR3aa: CASSAENEQFF
v_gene: TRBV18; abundance: few; j_gene: TRBJ2-5; CDR3aa: CASSPPAGGGETQYF
v_gene: TRBV6-2/TRBV6-3; abundance: many; j_gene: TRBJ1-2; CDR3aa: CASSGPGSLTNYGYTF
v_gene: TRBV12-3/TRBV12-4; abundance: NA; j_gene: TRBJ1-5; CDR3aa: CASSLGQSRQPQHF
v_gene: TRBV28; abundance: NA; j_gene: TRBJ1-5; CDR3aa: CASSFVTDNQPQHF
v_gene: TRBV6-1; abundance: NA; j_gene: TRBJ2-5; CDR3aa: CASTTFGQGQETQYF
v_gene: TRBV4-2; abundance: many; j_gene: TRBJ1-6; CDR3aa: CASSQTRHNSPLHF
v_gene: TRBV7-8; abundance: few; j_gene: TRBJ2-7; CDR3aa: CASSTGAGAVYEQYF
v_gene: TRBV6-1; abundance: few; j_gene: TRBJ1-2; CDR3aa: CASTPRDTNYGYTF
v_gene: TRBV7-2; abundance: few; j_gene: TRBJ1-2; CDR3aa: CASSEHGSLNYGYTF
v_gene: TRBV11-2; abundance: many; j_gene: TRBJ2-3; CDR3aa: CASSPAPYRGRGPDTQYF
v_gene: TRBV6-6; abundance: few; j_gene: TRBJ1-2; CDR3aa: CASSYGTANGYTF
v_gene: TRBV7-2; abundance: few; j_gene: TRBJ2-5; CDR3aa: CASSFGGHQETQYF